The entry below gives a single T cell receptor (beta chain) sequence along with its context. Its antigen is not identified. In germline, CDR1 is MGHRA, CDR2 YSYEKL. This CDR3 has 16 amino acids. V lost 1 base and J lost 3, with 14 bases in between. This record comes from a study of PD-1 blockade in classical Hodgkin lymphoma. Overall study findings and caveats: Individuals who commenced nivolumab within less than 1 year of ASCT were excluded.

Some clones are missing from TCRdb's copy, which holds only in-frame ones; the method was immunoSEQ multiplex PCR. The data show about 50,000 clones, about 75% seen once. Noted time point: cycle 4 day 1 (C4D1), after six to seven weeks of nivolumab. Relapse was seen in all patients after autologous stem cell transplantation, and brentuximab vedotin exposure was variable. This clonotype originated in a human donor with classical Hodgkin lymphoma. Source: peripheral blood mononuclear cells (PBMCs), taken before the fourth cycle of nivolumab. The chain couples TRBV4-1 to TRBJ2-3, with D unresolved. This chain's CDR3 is CASSQVDMGMTDTQYF. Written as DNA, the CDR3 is TGCGCCAGCAGCCAAGTTGATATGGGGATGACAGATACGCAGTATTTT.